One sample yielded the 24 T cell receptor beta chains listed below, sequenced in a study of regulatory T cells in long-lasting Graves disease. Arm-PCR of CDR3 regions and iRepertoire HTBI primers were used to build TCR beta libraries. TCRdb reprocessed the multiplex PCR reads via MiXCR and lists one record per CDR3 protein. The table shows about 240,000 distinct CDR3 sequences, with 20% occurring only once. Indicated time point: newly diagnosed GD, antithyroid drugs for less than 3 months. Preparation of the TCR library used RNA extracted from PBMCs. The material sequenced was peripheral blood mononuclear cells (PBMCs), taken at new diagnosis, from a patient treated with antithyroid drugs. The receptors were sampled from a female donor with Graves disease.

This clonotype was recorded many times. The chain has TRBV7-8 and TRBJ1-1; D is unclear. This CDR3 is built from 15 residues. Germline V lookup: CDR1 SGHVS, CDR2 FQNEAQ. Trimming left V 0 bases short and J 5 bases short, with 13 bases between. CDR3 residues: CASSLAARVGTEAFF. The CDR3 DNA follows: TGTGCCAGCAGCTTAGCCGCCCGGGTGGGTACTGAAGCTTTCTTT.

Note on this clonotype: The likely explanation is a read error, given a far larger clone one base away. The J gene is TRBJ2-4, the V gene TRBV3-1; tentatively, D is TRBD1 (5 bases). The CDR3 loop spans 13 amino acids. Deletions cut 4 bases from V and 13 bases from J, with 17 bases between. Germline V gene data show CDR1 as LGHDT and CDR2 as YNNKEL (reference sequence). In DNA, the CDR3 is TGTGCCAGCAGCCCGGAGTCAAATGGGGCCCAGTACTTC. This encodes CASSPESNGAQYF.

As concerns this clonotype: A much larger clone differs from this one at a single base, so this may be a read error. V is TRBV19 and J is TRBJ1-5; D unclear. The CDR3 contains 14 residues. CDR1 is LNHDA, CDR2 SQIVND, per germline (reference sequence). The DNA for the CDR3 is TGTGCTACCCGCGGGGAACGGTGGGATCAGCCCCAGCATTTT. Amino acid sequence: CATRGERWDQPQHF.

The sample holds many counts of this clonotype. The gene calls are TRBV3-1 and TRBJ1-4, with D tentatively TRBD1 (6 bases). Germline CDR1 LGHDT, CDR2 YNNKEL (reference sequence). The CDR3 consists of 14 residues. V was shortened by 4 bases and J by 11 bases, with 17 bases between the two germline ends. In DNA, the CDR3 is TGTGCCAGCAGCCCCGGGGGGACAATGTTCAAACTGTTTTTT. This translates into CASSPGGTMFKLFF.

The genes are TRBV4-3 and TRBJ1-6; 8 bases are a match to TRBD1. Germline V lookup: CDR1 LGHNA, CDR2 YSLEER. This CDR3 has 14 amino acids. V trimming: 4 bases; J trimming: 9 bases; junction bases outside the gene matches: 5. DNA of the CDR3: TGCGCCAGCAGCCGTCAGGGGGCAGGTTCACCCCTCCACTTT. This sequence encodes CASSRQGAGSPLHF.

The table lists this clonotype with many counts. J is TRBJ2-5 and V is TRBV7-2; D call uncertain. Germline loops: CDR1 SGHTA, CDR2 FQGNSA. The CDR3 runs to 12 residues. The V end lost 2 bases, the J end lost 4 bases, and 5 bases lay between the germline ends. The chain's CDR3 is CASSLYLETQYF. The DNA for the CDR3 is TGTGCCAGCAGCTTATATCTAGAGACCCAGTACTTC.

As concerns this clonotype: A far larger clone lies a single base away; this is likely a read error. This sequence joins TRBV7-6 and TRBJ1-1; no firm D call. Germline V gives CDR1 SGHVS, CDR2 FNYEAQ. Trimming took 2 bases from V and 5 from J, leaving 12 bases between them. This CDR3 has 14 amino acids. The CDR3: CASSLMGGGTEAFF. CDR3 in DNA: TGTGCCAGCAGCTTAATGGGTGGAGGTACTGAAGCTTTCTTT.

This clonotype has at least ten counts. The chain joins TRBV28 to TRBJ1-2; TRBD1 is a possible D gene (5 bases). CDR1 MDHEN and CDR2 SYDVKM come from the germline V gene. Deletions cut 7 bases from V and 6 bases from J, with 12 bases between. This CDR3 is built from 12 residues. Here the CDR3 reads CASTILGDGYTF. For the CDR3, the DNA is TGTGCCAGCACCATTTTGGGGGATGGCTACACCTTC.

As for this clonotype: A read error may produce the germline difference seen at one junction end. CDR3 DNA: TGTGCCAGCAGTTTTGGTGCGGGAGGTCGTTGGGGCTTT. It codes for CASSFGAGGRWGF. The V gene is TRBV12-3 or TRBV12-4, the J gene TRBJ2-3; 8 bases match TRBD2. This CDR3 comprises 13 residues.

This clonotype was seen only a few times. The chain employs TRBV20-1 and TRBJ2-7; TRBD1 aligns across 8 bases. With V trimmed by 6 bases and J by 5 bases, 6 bases remained unmatched. Germline V gene data show CDR1 as DFQATT and CDR2 as SNEGSKA (reference sequence). The CDR3 length is 12 residues. The CDR3 here is CSANGQGHEQYF. CDR3 sequence (DNA): TGCAGTGCAAACGGACAGGGCCACGAGCAGTACTTC.

V and J are TRBV6-1 and TRBJ1-4, with D possibly TRBD1 on 5 matching bases. Germline V gives CDR1 MNHNS, CDR2 SASEGT. CDR3 length: 16 residues. Trimming stripped 6 bases from V and 0 bases from J, with 14 bases between. Written as DNA, the CDR3 is TGTGCCAGCAGGGGACTGGACGGCGCAACTAATGAAAAACTGTTTTTT. Protein product: CASRGLDGATNEKLFF.

This clonotype occurred many times. V usage is TRBV24-1 and J usage is TRBJ2-7; the D is unclear. The CDR3 loop spans 12 amino acids. The germline CDR1 and CDR2 sequences are KGHDR and SFDVKD. Trimming took off 3 bases at V and 2 bases at J, with 4 bases between the two ends. The CDR3 bases are TGTGCCACCAGTGATGTCACCTACGAGCAGTACTTC. Translating it yields CATSDVTYEQYF.

This clonotype was observed a few times. The V gene is TRBV5-1, the J gene TRBJ2-1; 11 nucleotides agree with TRBD2. V shed 5 bases and J 4 bases; nucleotides not matched to a gene: 5. This CDR3 contains 15 residues. Germline V CDR1 and CDR2: SGHRS, YFSETQ. This chain's CDR3 is CASRGRTSGYNEQFF. The CDR3 DNA is TGCGCCAGCAGGGGACGGACTAGCGGGTACAATGAGCAGTTCTTC. Supplemented by reference TRBV5-1 and TRBJ2-1, the full variable domain reads KAGVTQTPRYLIKTRGQQVTLSCSPISGHRSVSWYQQTPGQGLQFLFEYFSETQRNKGNFPGRFSGRQFSNSRSEMNVSTLELGDSALYLCASRGRTSGYNEQFFGPGTRLTVL.

At least ten counts were recorded for this clonotype. The V call is TRBV6-1, the J call TRBJ2-1, with 9 positions matching TRBD2. The CDR3 has 16 residues. J was trimmed by 8 bases and V by 7 bases; bases with no gene match: 15. Germline V lookup: CDR1 MNHNS, CDR2 SASEGT. CDR3 nucleotides: TGTGCCAGCACCTCACGGGCGCTTAGCGGGAGATATGAGCAGTTCTTC. It translates to CASTSRALSGRYEQFF.

There are many counts of this clonotype. The chain joins TRBV20-1 to TRBJ2-7, with a tentative D call TRBD1 (7 bases). Germline CDR1 reads DFQATT; CDR2 reads SNEGSKA (reference sequence). V dropped 2 bases and J dropped 0 bases, with 14 bases sitting between them. The CDR3 totals 15 residues. CDR3: CSARPTGDFSYEQYF. As DNA, the CDR3 is TGCAGTGCTAGACCCACAGGGGACTTCTCCTACGAGCAGTACTTC.

Worth noting for this clonotype: A far larger clone is a single base away, which makes a read error likely. J is TRBJ2-5 and V is TRBV4-2; 7 nucleotides match TRBD2. Germline CDR1 LGHNA, CDR2 YNFKEQ. The length of the CDR3 is 14 residues. The CDR3 loop is CASSQVLVGRPLFF. In DNA, the CDR3 is TGTGCCAGCAGCCAAGTGTTGGTCGGGAGGCCGTTGTTCTTC.

This clonotype appeared many times. The CDR3 reads CASGTLLAGGRNEQFF. CDR3 DNA: TGTGCCAGCGGCACCCTACTAGCGGGGGGTCGAAATGAGCAGTTCTTC. V gene TRBV28 combines with J gene TRBJ2-1, with 12 bases lining up with TRBD2. The trim removed 8 bases at V and 7 bases at J, leaving 12 bases unmatched. This CDR3 spans 16 amino acids. Germline CDR1 and CDR2: MDHEN and SYDVKM.

This clonotype has ten or more counts. CDR3 coding DNA: TGCAGTGCTAGAGGCTTACTAGCGGGCCACTACGAGCAGTACTTC. Its translation: CSARGLLAGHYEQYF. The V call is TRBV20-1, the J call TRBJ2-7, with 9 positions matching TRBD2. Germline V gene sequence: CDR1 DFQATT, CDR2 SNEGSKA (reference sequence). The CDR3 runs to 15 residues. Trimming cost V 1 base and J 3 bases; bases outside gene matches: 7.

This clonotype was picked up many times. The J gene is TRBJ2-5, the V gene TRBV18; D is perhaps TRBD2 (5 bases). Deletions cut 2 bases from V and 5 bases from J, with 12 bases between. The CDR3 sequence is 14 residues long. CDR1 is KGHSH and CDR2 is LQKENI in the germline V gene. CDR3: CASSPLLGAETQYF. The CDR3 DNA is TGTGCCAGCTCACCATTACTAGGAGCGGAGACCCAGTACTTC.

This clonotype was recorded at least ten times. The chain uses TRBV12-3 or TRBV12-4 and TRBJ1-1; weak D call: TRBD1 (6 bases). The ends were cut back, 6 bases at V and 6 bases at J, with 20 bases in the middle. This CDR3 has 15 residues. The CDR3 spells CASRPLDRTGAEAFF. CDR3 nucleotides: TGTGCCAGCAGACCACTCGACAGGACGGGGGCTGAAGCTTTCTTT.

This clonotype was counted a few times. The genes are TRBV20-1 and TRBJ1-5; D is uncertain. Deletions cut 3 bases from V and 7 bases from J, with 13 bases between. Looked up from germline, CDR1 is DFQATT and CDR2 is SNEGSKA (reference sequence). This CDR3 spans 13 amino acids. CDR3 sequence reads: CSARRLPGQPQHF. Here the CDR3 DNA reads TGCAGTGCTAGGCGGCTCCCGGGGCAGCCCCAGCATTTT.

There are many counts of this clonotype. The chain carries TRBV7-8 and TRBJ2-7; no reliable D call. Trimming left V 5 bases short and J 5 bases short, with 10 bases between. The CDR3 sequence is 12 residues long. Germline loops: CDR1 SGHVS, CDR2 FQNEAQ. The CDR3 DNA sequence: TGTGCCAGCAGCCCGAGGTTCCACGAGCAGTACTTC. It yields the protein CASSPRFHEQYF.

The chain is built from TRBV13 and TRBJ2-1, with 13 bases fitting TRBD2. V shed 6 bases and J 5 bases; nucleotides not matched to a gene: 7. The CDR3 extends over 16 amino acids. Germline CDR1 is PRHDT and CDR2 is FYEKMQ (reference sequence). The CDR3 bases are TGTGCCAGCAGTCAAGGACTAGCGGGGGCAGACAATGAGCAGTTCTTC. It translates to CASSQGLAGADNEQFF.

V and J are TRBV6-2 or TRBV6-3 and TRBJ2-1, with 7 bases lining up with TRBD1. The CDR3 length is 15 residues. CDR1 is MNHEY and CDR2 is SVGEGT in the germline V gene. The junction had 3 bases not matched to a gene; V was cut back by 2 bases and J by 2 bases. CDR3 sequence: CASSYGRGPYNEQFF. The CDR3 DNA follows: TGTGCCAGCAGTTACGGTAGGGGGCCCTACAATGAGCAGTTCTTC.